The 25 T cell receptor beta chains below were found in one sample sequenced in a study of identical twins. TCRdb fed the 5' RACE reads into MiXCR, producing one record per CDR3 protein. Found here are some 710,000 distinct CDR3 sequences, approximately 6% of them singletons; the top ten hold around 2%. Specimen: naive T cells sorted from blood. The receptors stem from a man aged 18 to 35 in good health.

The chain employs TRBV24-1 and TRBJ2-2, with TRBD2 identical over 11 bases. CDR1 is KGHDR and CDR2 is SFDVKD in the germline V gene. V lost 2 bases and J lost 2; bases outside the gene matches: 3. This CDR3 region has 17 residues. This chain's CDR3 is CATSDSGLADNTGELFF. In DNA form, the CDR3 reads TGTGCCACCAGTGATTCGGGACTAGCGGATAACACCGGGGAGCTGTTTTTT.

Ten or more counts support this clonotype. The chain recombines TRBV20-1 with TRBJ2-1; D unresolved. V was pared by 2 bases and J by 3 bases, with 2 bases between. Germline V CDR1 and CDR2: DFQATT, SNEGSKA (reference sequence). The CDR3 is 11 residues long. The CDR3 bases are TGCAGTGCTAGATACTACAATGAGCAGTTCTTC. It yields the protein CSARYYNEQFF.

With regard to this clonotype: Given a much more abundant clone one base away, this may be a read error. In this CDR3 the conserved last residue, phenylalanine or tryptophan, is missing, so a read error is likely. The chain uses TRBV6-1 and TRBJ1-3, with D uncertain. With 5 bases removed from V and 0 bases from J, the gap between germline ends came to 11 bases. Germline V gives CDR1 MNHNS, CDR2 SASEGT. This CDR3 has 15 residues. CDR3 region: CASSPSSGSGNTIYL. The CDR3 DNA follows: TGTGCCAGCAGTCCAAGTTCGGGCTCTGGAAACACCATATATCTT.

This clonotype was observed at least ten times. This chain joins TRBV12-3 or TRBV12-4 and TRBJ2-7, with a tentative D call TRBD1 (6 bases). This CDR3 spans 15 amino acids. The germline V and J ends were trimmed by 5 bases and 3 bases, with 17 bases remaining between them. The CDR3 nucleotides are TGTGCCAGCAGTCCAGGGGACGGAGATCTCTACGAGCAGTACGTC. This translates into CASSPGDGDLYEQYV.

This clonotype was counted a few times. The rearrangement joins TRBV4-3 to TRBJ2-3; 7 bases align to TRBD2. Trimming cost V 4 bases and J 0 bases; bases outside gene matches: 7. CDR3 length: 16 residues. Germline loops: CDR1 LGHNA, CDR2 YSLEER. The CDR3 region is CASSPSGGSSTDTQYF. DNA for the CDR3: TGCGCCAGCAGCCCTAGCGGCGGGTCTAGCACAGATACGCAGTATTTT.

The CDR3, as DNA: TGTGCCAGCAGCCAACACACGGGACTACGTTCCTACAATGAGCAGTTCTTC. This sequence encodes CASSQHTGLRSYNEQFF. The chain has TRBV4-2 and TRBJ2-1, with TRBD2 matching over 7 bases. CDR3 size: 17 residues. The trim removed 2 bases at V and 1 base at J, leaving 8 bases unmatched. The germline gives CDR1 LGHNA, CDR2 YNFKEQ.

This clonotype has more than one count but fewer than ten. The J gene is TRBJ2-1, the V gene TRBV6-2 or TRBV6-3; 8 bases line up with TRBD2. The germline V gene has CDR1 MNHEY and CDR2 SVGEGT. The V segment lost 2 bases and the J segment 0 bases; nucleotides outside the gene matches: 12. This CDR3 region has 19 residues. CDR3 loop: CASSYPLAGGSDSYNEQFF. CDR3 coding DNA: TGTGCCAGCAGTTACCCCCTGGCGGGAGGCTCCGACTCCTACAATGAGCAGTTCTTC.

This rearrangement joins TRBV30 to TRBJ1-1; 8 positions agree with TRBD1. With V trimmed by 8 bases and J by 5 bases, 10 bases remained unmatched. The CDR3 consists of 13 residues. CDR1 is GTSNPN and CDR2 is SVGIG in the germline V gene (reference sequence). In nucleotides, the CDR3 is TGTGCCGGAGACAGGGGCCCGGGGACTGAAGCTTTCTTT. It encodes CAGDRGPGTEAFF.

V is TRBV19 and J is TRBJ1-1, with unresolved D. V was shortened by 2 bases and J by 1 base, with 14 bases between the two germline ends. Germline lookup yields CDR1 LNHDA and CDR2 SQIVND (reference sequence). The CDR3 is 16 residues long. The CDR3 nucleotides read TGTGCCAGTAGTATAAGGTTTTTCGGCGCGAACACTGAAGCTTTCTTT. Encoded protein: CASSIRFFGANTEAFF.

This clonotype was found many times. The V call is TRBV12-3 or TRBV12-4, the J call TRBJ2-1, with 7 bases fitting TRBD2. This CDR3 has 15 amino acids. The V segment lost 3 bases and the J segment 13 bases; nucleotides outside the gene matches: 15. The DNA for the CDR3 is TGTGCCAGCAGTTTTCGTCTAGCGGAGGCACCGGTCCAGTTCTTC. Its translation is CASSFRLAEAPVQFF.

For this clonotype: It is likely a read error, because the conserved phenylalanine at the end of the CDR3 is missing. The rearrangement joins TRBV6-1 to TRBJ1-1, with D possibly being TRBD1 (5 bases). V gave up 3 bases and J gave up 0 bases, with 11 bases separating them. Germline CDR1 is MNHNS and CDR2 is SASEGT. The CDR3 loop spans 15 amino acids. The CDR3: CASSDVWGMNTEAFV. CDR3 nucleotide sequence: TGTGCCAGCAGTGATGTCTGGGGCATGAACACTGAAGCTTTCGTT.

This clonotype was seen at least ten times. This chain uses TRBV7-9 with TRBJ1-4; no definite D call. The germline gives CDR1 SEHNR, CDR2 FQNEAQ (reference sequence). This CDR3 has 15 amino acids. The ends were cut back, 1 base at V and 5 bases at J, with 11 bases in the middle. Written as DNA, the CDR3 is TGTGCCAGCAGCTTAGTTGGCGGTCCGAATGAAAAACTGTTTTTT. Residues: CASSLVGGPNEKLFF.

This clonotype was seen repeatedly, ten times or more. The CDR3 nucleotides are TGTGCCAGCAGCTTGGTTTGGTCTGGGGCCAACGTCCTGACTTTC. It encodes CASSLVWSGANVLTF. The chain employs TRBV5-5 and TRBJ2-6; no reliable D call. Germline values: CDR1 SGHKS, CDR2 YYEKEE (reference sequence). This CDR3 has 15 residues. Trimming removed 0 bases at V and 1 base at J, with 5 bases between. Filled out from reference TRBV5-5 and TRBJ2-6, the complete variable domain reads DAGVTQSPTHLIKTRGQQVTLRCSPISGHKSVSWYQQVLGQGPQFIFQYYEKEERGRGNFPDRFSARQFPNYSSELNVNALLLGDSALYLCASSLVWSGANVLTFGAGSRLTVL.

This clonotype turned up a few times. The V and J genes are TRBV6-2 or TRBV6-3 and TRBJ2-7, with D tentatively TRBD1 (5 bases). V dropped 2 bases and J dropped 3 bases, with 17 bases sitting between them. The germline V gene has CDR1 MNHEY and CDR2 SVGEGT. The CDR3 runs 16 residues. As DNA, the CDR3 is TGTGCCAGCAGTTACGGGATACAGGCCGTCATCTACGAGCAGTACTTC. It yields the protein CASSYGIQAVIYEQYF.

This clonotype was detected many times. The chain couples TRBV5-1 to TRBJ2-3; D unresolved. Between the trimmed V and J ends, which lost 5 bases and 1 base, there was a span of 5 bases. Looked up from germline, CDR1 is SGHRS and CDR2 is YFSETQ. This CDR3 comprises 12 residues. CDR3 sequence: CASRLRTDTQYF. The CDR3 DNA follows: TGCGCCAGCAGACTTCGCACAGATACGCAGTATTTT.

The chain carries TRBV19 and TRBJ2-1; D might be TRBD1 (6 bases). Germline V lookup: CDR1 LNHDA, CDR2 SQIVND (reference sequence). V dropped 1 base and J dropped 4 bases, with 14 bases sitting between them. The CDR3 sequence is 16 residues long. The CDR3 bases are TGTGCCAGTAGTATAGGCGAAGGGACATCTTACAATGAGCAGTTCTTC. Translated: CASSIGEGTSYNEQFF. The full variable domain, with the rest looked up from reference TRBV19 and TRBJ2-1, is DGGITQSPKYLFRKEGQNVTLSCEQNLNHDAMYWYRQDPGQGLRLIYYSQIVNDFQKGDIAEGYSVSREKKESFPLTVTSAQKNPTAFYLCASSIGEGTSYNEQFFGPGTRLTVL.

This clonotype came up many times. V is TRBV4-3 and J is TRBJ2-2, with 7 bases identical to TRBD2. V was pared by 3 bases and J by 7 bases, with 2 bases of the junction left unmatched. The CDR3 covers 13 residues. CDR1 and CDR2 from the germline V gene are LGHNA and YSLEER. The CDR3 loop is CASSHGGGGELFF. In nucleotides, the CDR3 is TGCGCCAGCAGCCATGGGGGGGGCGGGGAGCTGTTTTTT.

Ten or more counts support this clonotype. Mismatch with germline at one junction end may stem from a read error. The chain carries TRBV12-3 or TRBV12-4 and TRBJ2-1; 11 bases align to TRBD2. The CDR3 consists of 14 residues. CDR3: CASSVAGGVNEQFF. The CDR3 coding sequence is TGTGCCAGCAGTGTAGCGGGAGGGGTAAATGAGCAGTTCTTC.

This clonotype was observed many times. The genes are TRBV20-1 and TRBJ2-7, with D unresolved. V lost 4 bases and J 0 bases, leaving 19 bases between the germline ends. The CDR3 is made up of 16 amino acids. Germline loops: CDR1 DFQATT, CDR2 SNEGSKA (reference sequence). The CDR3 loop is CSATPEDRASSYEQYV. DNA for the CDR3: TGCAGTGCTACCCCTGAGGATCGGGCGAGCTCCTACGAGCAGTACGTC.

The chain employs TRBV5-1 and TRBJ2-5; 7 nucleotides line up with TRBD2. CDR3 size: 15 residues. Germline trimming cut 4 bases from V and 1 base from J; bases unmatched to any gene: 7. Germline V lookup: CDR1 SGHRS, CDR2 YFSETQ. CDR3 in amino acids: CASSTEPSGQETQYF. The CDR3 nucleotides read TGCGCCAGCAGCACGGAGCCTAGCGGCCAAGAGACCCAGTACTTC.

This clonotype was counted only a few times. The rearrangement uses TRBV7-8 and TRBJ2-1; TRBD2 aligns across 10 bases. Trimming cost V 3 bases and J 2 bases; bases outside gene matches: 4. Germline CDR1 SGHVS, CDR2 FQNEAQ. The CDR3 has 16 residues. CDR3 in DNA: TGTGCCAGCAGCTTCGGACTAGCGGTTACCTACAATGAGCAGTTCTTC. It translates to CASSFGLAVTYNEQFF.

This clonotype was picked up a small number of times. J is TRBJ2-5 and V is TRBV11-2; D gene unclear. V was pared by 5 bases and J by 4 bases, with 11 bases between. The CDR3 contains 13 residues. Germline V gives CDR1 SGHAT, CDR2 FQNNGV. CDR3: CASSTRAVETQYF. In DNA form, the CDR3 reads TGTGCCAGCAGCACCCGGGCAGTAGAGACCCAGTACTTC.

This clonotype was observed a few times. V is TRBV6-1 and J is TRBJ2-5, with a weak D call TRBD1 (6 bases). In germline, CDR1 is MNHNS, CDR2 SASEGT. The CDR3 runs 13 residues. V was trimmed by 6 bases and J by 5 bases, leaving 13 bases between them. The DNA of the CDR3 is TGTGCCAGCAGGATGACAGGATACGAGACCCAGTACTTC. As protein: CASRMTGYETQYF.

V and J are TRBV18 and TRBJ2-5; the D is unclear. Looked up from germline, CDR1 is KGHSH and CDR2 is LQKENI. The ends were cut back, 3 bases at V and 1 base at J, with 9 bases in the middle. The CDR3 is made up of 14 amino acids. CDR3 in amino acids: CASSPVNSQETQYF. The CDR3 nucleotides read TGTGCCAGCTCACCGGTCAATTCCCAAGAGACCCAGTACTTC.

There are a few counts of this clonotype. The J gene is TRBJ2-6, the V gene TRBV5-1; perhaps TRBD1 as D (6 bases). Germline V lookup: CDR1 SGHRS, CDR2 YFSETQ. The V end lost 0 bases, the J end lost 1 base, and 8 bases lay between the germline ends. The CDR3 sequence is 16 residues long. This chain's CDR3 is CASSLGTASGANVLTF. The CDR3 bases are TGCGCCAGCAGCTTGGGGACAGCATCTGGGGCCAACGTCCTGACTTTC.